This TCR beta chain comes out of a study of siplizumab effects on memory and regulatory T cells. Trimming at V came to 0 bases and at J to 8 bases, leaving 19 bases not matched to a gene. Germline V gene data show CDR1 as ENHRY and CDR2 as SYGVKD. The CDR3 has 19 amino acids. Study-wide findings and caveats: Naive T cells apparently outstripped memory cells in diversity and seemed major alloresponse contributors. Alloreactive clones mapping to unstimulated subsets formed only a minor fraction.

Concerning this clone itself: Its target is not known.

The protocol was immunoSEQ multiplex PCR, while the TCRdb copy is restricted to in-frame clones and leaves out a portion. The sample contains 65,000 to 90,000 clones, approximately 93% of which appear only once. J is TRBJ2-1 and V is TRBV10-3, with 7 nucleotides matching TRBD1. The material sequenced was CD8+ T cells sorted from blood. The sequence derives from a human donor in good health. The CDR3 spells CAISESVYDKGAGFDEQFF. CDR3 bases: TGTGCCATCAGTGAGTCAGTGTATGATAAGGGGGCAGGTTTCGATGAGCAGTTCTTC.